The present T cell receptor (beta chain) was sequenced within a study of shared clonotypes between healthy human individuals. The CDR3 length is 16 residues. Germline CDR1 KGHSH, CDR2 LQKENI. V lost 3 bases and J lost 1, with 15 bases in between. Splitting of CD4+ cells produced CD45RA+ naive and CD45RA-negative memory subsets. Only in-frame clones appear in the TCRdb table, and some are missing; sequencing was by immunoSEQ multiplex PCR. The table includes 2 million to 2.5 million clones, 90% to 96% detected once. The sample comprised naive CD4+ T cells sorted from blood. Subset given: CD45RA+ positively selected. The gene calls are TRBV18 and TRBJ2-5; D unclear. The clonotype originates from a young man in good health. The CDR3 region is CASSPVIVSGQETQYF. CDR3 in DNA: TGTGCCAGCTCACCTGTCATCGTGTCAGGCCAAGAGACCCAGTACTTC.